The 17 T cell receptor beta chains reported below all come from one sample, sequenced in a study of human T cells and chemical hapten exposure. TCRdb ran MiXCR on the RACE reads and lists one entry per CDR3 protein. The table shows about 82,000 distinct CDR3 sequences, with 5% to 8.5% occurring only once. Time point described: patch test 2, 6 weeks after DPC sensitization. The sample's treatment: therapeutic diphenylcyclopropenone sensitization with weekly scalp DPC. Sequencing was performed on whole blood, taken in connection with sensitization to the hapten diphenylcyclopropenone (DPC). The origin of the receptors is a young woman with alopecia areata. Some clones in this sample may be carry-over from other donors' samples.

In this sample, this clonotype turned up many times. The chain combines TRBV12-3 or TRBV12-4 with TRBJ2-7; unclear D gene. The CDR3 runs to 14 residues. Trimming stripped 3 bases from V and 1 base from J, with 10 bases between. CDR3 DNA sequence: TGTGCCAGCAGTTTCCGGGCGGATTCCTACGAGCAGTACTTC. This translates into CASSFRADSYEQYF.

About this clonotype: Being one base from a much bigger clone, this may be a read error. The J gene is TRBJ1-2, the V gene TRBV5-1; D call uncertain. Germline V gives CDR1 SGHRS, CDR2 YFSETQ. This CDR3 spans 16 amino acids. Trimming left V 6 bases short and J 0 bases short, with 18 bases between. The CDR3 sequence: CASIAGGQATNYGYTF. CDR3 coding DNA: TGCGCCAGCATCGCTGGTGGGCAGGCTACTAACTATGGCTACACCTTC.

This clonotype appeared a few times. DNA for the CDR3: TGTGCCAGCAGCTTATTAGGAAGCCCAGATACGCAGTATTTT. It translates to CASSLLGSPDTQYF. The rearrangement uses TRBV11-2 and TRBJ2-3; the D is unclear. This CDR3 is 14 amino acids long. V was shortened by 2 bases and J by 4 bases, with 10 bases between the two germline ends. Germline CDR1 SGHAT, CDR2 FQNNGV. Variable domain in full (rest from reference TRBV11-2 and TRBJ2-3): EAGVAQSPRYKIIEKRQSVAFWCNPISGHATLYWYQQILGQGPKLLIQFQNNGVVDDSQLPKDRFSAERLKGVDSTLKIQPAKLEDSAVYLCASSLLGSPDTQYFGPGTRLTVL.

This clonotype was seen ten or more times. The gene calls are TRBV5-6 and TRBJ1-2, with D perhaps TRBD1 (5 bases). The V end was cut by 0 bases, the J end by 3 bases, with 12 bases between. This CDR3 region has 15 residues. Germline V gene lookup returns CDR1 SGHDT and CDR2 YYEEEE. DNA of the CDR3: TGTGCCAGCAGCTTGGAGGGGATGAATCACTATGGCTACACCTTC. Translated, it gives CASSLEGMNHYGYTF.

This clonotype has at least ten counts. The chain joins TRBV6-6 to TRBJ1-2, with 8 bases fitting TRBD1. J lost 4 bases, V lost 2 bases, and 15 bases had no gene match. Germline V gene sequence: CDR1 MNHNY, CDR2 SVGAGI (reference sequence). CDR3 length: 18 amino acids. CDR3 loop: CASSYPPGQDLFFYGYTF. As DNA, the CDR3 is TGTGCCAGCAGTTACCCTCCGGGACAGGATTTGTTTTTCTATGGCTACACCTTC.

This clonotype came up a few times. CDR3 bases: TGCAGCGTGAGCGGGACAACATCCTACGAGCAGTACTTC. Translated, it gives CSVSGTTSYEQYF. The chain carries TRBV29-1 and TRBJ2-7, with a tentative D call TRBD2 (7 bases). The V end was cut by 6 bases, the J end by 1 base, with 13 bases between. Per the germline V gene, CDR1 is SQVTM and CDR2 is ANQGSEA. CDR3 length: 13 residues.

This clonotype was detected a few times. The V gene is TRBV6-6, the J gene TRBJ1-5; D gene unclear. V lost 7 bases to trimming and J lost 0 bases, with 13 bases between them. The CDR3 has 15 residues. Per germline, CDR1 MNHNY and CDR2 SVGAGI (reference sequence). The CDR3 DNA sequence: TGTGCCAGCACCCGAGGACGGAATAGCAATCAGCCCCAGCATTTT. Encoded protein: CASTRGRNSNQPQHF.

This clonotype was seen many times. This chain links TRBV29-1 with TRBJ1-1; possibly TRBD1 for D (5 bases). This CDR3 has 14 amino acids. The V end was cut by 4 bases, the J end by 5 bases, with 17 bases between. From germline, CDR1 is SQVTM and CDR2 ANQGSEA. The CDR3 region is CSVGPRQTGTEAFF. The CDR3 DNA follows: TGCAGCGTTGGACCCCGACAGACTGGGACTGAAGCTTTCTTT.

The sample holds many counts of this clonotype. V is TRBV6-1 and J is TRBJ2-1; D gene ambiguous. This CDR3 spans 19 amino acids. Germline loops: CDR1 MNHNS, CDR2 SASEGT. V was trimmed by 6 bases and J by 0 bases, leaving 24 bases between them. The CDR3 region is CASRESPGIGPLSYNEQFF. CDR3 nucleotides: TGTGCCAGCAGGGAATCCCCAGGTATAGGGCCCCTCTCCTACAATGAGCAGTTCTTC.

The sample holds many counts of this clonotype. Here the CDR3 DNA reads TGTGCCAGCAGCCAAGAGAGGACAGGCGATTATGGCTACACCTTC. This sequence encodes CASSQERTGDYGYTF. The gene calls are TRBV3-1 and TRBJ1-2; 7 bases are shared with TRBD1. This CDR3 comprises 15 residues. Germline loops: CDR1 LGHDT, CDR2 YNNKEL (reference sequence). The junction had 6 bases not matched to a gene; V was cut back by 0 bases and J by 5 bases.

This rearrangement joins TRBV10-3 to TRBJ2-1; 12 bases line up with TRBD2. This CDR3 has 14 amino acids. V gave up 2 bases and J gave up 7 bases; unmatched junction bases: 0. Germline assignment: CDR1 ENHRY and CDR2 SYGVKD. The CDR3 spells CAISETSGGNEQFF. CDR3 coding DNA: TGTGCCATCAGTGAGACTAGCGGGGGGAATGAGCAGTTCTTC.

The gene calls are TRBV4-1 and TRBJ1-2; 8 bases fit TRBD1. The CDR3 spans 17 residues. Germline lookup yields CDR1 MGHRA and CDR2 YSYEKL. Trimming at V came to 1 base and at J to 1 base, leaving 8 bases not matched to a gene. In DNA form, the CDR3 reads TGCGCCAGCAGCCAAGGAGCCGGGACAGGACTTAACTATGGCTACACCTTC. Encoded protein: CASSQGAGTGLNYGYTF.

In this sample, this clonotype turned up a few times. The chain recombines TRBV20-1 with TRBJ2-3; unclear D gene. The CDR3 has 15 residues. V gave up 3 bases and J gave up 6 bases, with 19 bases separating them. CDR1 and CDR2 from the germline V gene are DFQATT and SNEGSKA (reference sequence). CDR3 loop: CSASYQLVFTDTQYF. The CDR3 DNA is TGCAGTGCTAGTTATCAATTAGTATTTACGGATACGCAGTATTTT.

This clonotype was observed many times. This chain uses TRBV29-1 with TRBJ2-7; D is undetermined. Germline V gene data show CDR1 as SQVTM and CDR2 as ANQGSEA. V lost 6 bases, J lost 0 bases, and 9 bases lay in between. There are 12 residues in the CDR3. Here the CDR3 reads CSVRPSSYEQYF. Written as DNA, the CDR3 is TGCAGCGTCAGGCCCTCCTCCTACGAGCAGTACTTC.

The rearrangement uses TRBV27 and TRBJ2-2; TRBD1 is a possible D gene (6 bases). Trimming cost V 7 bases and J 0 bases, with 18 bases left between them. The CDR3 runs to 17 residues. Germline lookup yields CDR1 MNHEY and CDR2 SMNVEV (reference sequence). CDR3 residues: CASKIPRQGTNTGELFF. The CDR3 nucleotides read TGTGCCAGCAAAATCCCCCGGCAGGGGACGAACACCGGGGAGCTGTTTTTT.

This clonotype was counted ten times or more. The chain joins TRBV20-1 to TRBJ1-1, with D tentatively TRBD1 (5 bases). The germline gives CDR1 DFQATT, CDR2 SNEGSKA (reference sequence). Trimming cost V 6 bases and J 2 bases, with 19 bases left between them. This CDR3 region has 15 residues. As DNA, the CDR3 is TGCAGTGCGTACGAGCTGGGACGGCCAAACACTGAAGCTTTCTTT. The encoded protein is CSAYELGRPNTEAFF.

This clonotype was seen at least ten times. The chain carries TRBV7-2 and TRBJ1-5; 8 bases are shared with TRBD1. CDR1 and CDR2 (germline): SGHTA, FQGNSA. This CDR3 has 18 amino acids. J was trimmed by 7 bases and V by 3 bases; bases with no gene match: 17. CDR3 bases: TGTGCCAGCAGCTTCCGACCAGGACAGGGCGAAGATGGACAGCCCCAGCATTTT. Translation gives CASSFRPGQGEDGQPQHF.